These 11 T cell receptor beta chains were all obtained from the same sample, sequenced in a study of PD-L1 blockade in urothelial cancer (dated by TCRdb to 2016 to 2017). Interpreted using the paper, the time point label stands for: peripheral blood 6 weeks after treatment start. Libraries came from the immunoSEQ multiplex PCR assay. The clones in this table, taken by TCRdb from immuneACCESS, are in-frame only. Not every clone is retained; where verified, under half of the shortfall comes from an unresolved V gene, and the cause of the rest is unknown. For this sample the table gives some 120,000 clones, of which around 89% were detected only once. The ten largest clones capture approximately 1.7% of the sample. The starting material was PBMCs, obtained around atezolizumab (anti-PD-L1) treatment. These receptors all stem from a man aged 55 to 70 with urothelial cancer.

This chain connects TRBV28 to TRBJ1-6, with 8 bases identical to TRBD1. The CDR3 loop spans 14 amino acids. Trimming removed 6 bases from V and 11 bases from J; junction bases left unmatched: 9. Germline CDR1 reads MDHEN; CDR2 reads SYDVKM. The CDR3 is CASSPQGERPPLHF. Written as DNA, the CDR3 is TGTGCCAGCAGCCCACAGGGGGAACGGCCACCCCTCCACTTT. The full variable domain, in which reference TRBV28 and TRBJ1-6 provide the parts outside the CDR3, is DVKVTQSSRYLVKRTGEKVFLECVQDMDHENMFWYRQDPGLGLRLIYFSYDVKMKEKGDIPEGYSVSREKKERFSLILESASTNQTSMYLCASSPQGERPPLHFGNGTRLTVT.

J is TRBJ1-1 and V is TRBV7-2; TRBD1 is a possible D gene (6 bases). The CDR3 contains 15 residues. In germline, CDR1 is SGHTA, CDR2 FQGNSA. Trimming removed 8 bases from V and 0 bases from J, with 16 bases in between. The CDR3 DNA is TGTGCCAGCGGCCGGGGGGGGGACATGAACACTGAAGCTTTCTTT. It specifies CASGRGGDMNTEAFF.

This sequence joins TRBV29-1 and TRBJ1-2, with D possibly TRBD1 on 5 matching bases. CDR3 size: 13 residues. V was pared by 7 bases and J by 2 bases, with 14 bases between. Germline CDR1 is SQVTM and CDR2 is ANQGSEA. CDR3 residues: CSAADKGNYGYTF. CDR3 nucleotides: TGCAGCGCTGCGGACAAGGGAAACTATGGCTACACCTTC.

The rearrangement uses TRBV19 and TRBJ2-3, with TRBD1 identical over 7 bases. The CDR3 contains 16 residues. In germline, CDR1 is LNHDA, CDR2 SQIVND (reference sequence). The J segment lost 0 bases and the V segment lost 6 bases, leaving 9 bases of the junction unmatched. Here the CDR3 DNA reads TGTGCCAGTAGCCTAGACCGACAGGGTAGCACAGATACGCAGTATTTT. Amino acid sequence: CASSLDRQGSTDTQYF. The entire variable domain, with the rest obtained from reference TRBV19 and TRBJ2-3, is as follows: DGGITQSPKYLFRKEGQNVTLSCEQNLNHDAMYWYRQDPGQGLRLIYYSQIVNDFQKGDIAEGYSVSREKKESFPLTVTSAQKNPTAFYLCASSLDRQGSTDTQYFGPGTRLTVL.

V is TRBV6-5 and J is TRBJ1-2; no clear D gene. Trimming removed 2 bases at V and 4 bases at J, with 14 bases between. The CDR3 covers 15 residues. Germline assignment: CDR1 MNHEY and CDR2 SVGAGI. The CDR3 DNA is TGTGCCAGCAGTTACCGCGGGAATGCCCTCTATGGCTACACCTTC. It yields the protein CASSYRGNALYGYTF.

This chain uses TRBV10-3 with TRBJ2-3; 10 bases map to TRBD2. J gave up 3 bases and V 6 bases, and 3 bases lay outside the gene matches. The CDR3 is 14 amino acids. Germline CDR1 reads ENHRY; CDR2 reads SYGVKD. DNA for the CDR3: TGTGCCATCAGATTTAGCGGGGGGACAGATACGCAGTATTTT. Translating it yields CAIRFSGGTDTQYF.

V and J are TRBV5-4 and TRBJ1-1, with 9 bases fitting TRBD1. CDR1 SGHNT and CDR2 YYREEE come from the germline V gene (reference sequence). The CDR3 sequence is 13 residues long. J was trimmed by 7 bases and V by 2 bases; bases with no gene match: 3. The CDR3 loop is CASSFTGGDEAFF. CDR3 sequence (DNA): TGTGCCAGCAGCTTTACAGGGGGCGATGAAGCTTTCTTT.

The sample holds a few counts of this clone. This sequence joins TRBV5-6 and TRBJ2-6, with 7 bases fitting TRBD1. This CDR3 is built from 19 residues. Per germline, CDR1 SGHDT and CDR2 YYEEEE. Losses at the gene ends were 2 bases for V and 0 bases for J; bases not matched to a gene: 11. CDR3 region: CASSFRPARGTSGANVLTF. CDR3 nucleotides: TGTGCCAGCAGCTTTAGGCCGGCCAGGGGGACCTCTGGGGCCAACGTCCTGACTTTC.

V is TRBV2 and J is TRBJ2-7; unclear D gene. The CDR3 contains 14 residues. V gave up 7 bases and J gave up 0 bases, with 13 bases separating them. Per germline, CDR1 SNHLY and CDR2 FYNNEI. CDR3 DNA: TGTGCCAGCAACCTGGCCTCTTACTCCTACGAGCAGTACTTC. Amino acids: CASNLASYSYEQYF.

The CDR3 DNA reads TGTGCCAGCAGCCTAGGTGACAGGGGGCGGTTCACTGAAGCTTTCTTT. This encodes CASSLGDRGRFTEAFF. V is TRBV7-2 and J is TRBJ1-1, with 10 bases lining up with TRBD1. This CDR3 has 16 residues. Germline lookup yields CDR1 SGHTA and CDR2 FQGNSA. The V segment lost 5 bases and the J segment 4 bases; nucleotides outside the gene matches: 10.

The V gene is TRBV19, the J gene TRBJ2-3, with a tentative D call TRBD1 (5 bases). Per germline, CDR1 LNHDA and CDR2 SQIVND (reference sequence). V lost 5 bases and J lost 6, with 15 bases in between. This CDR3 has 14 residues. Written as DNA, the CDR3 is TGTGCCAGTAGTGTCAGGAGACCAGGGGATACGCAGTATTTT. As protein: CASSVRRPGDTQYF. The full variable domain, completed using reference TRBV19 and TRBJ2-3, is DGGITQSPKYLFRKEGQNVTLSCEQNLNHDAMYWYRQDPGQGLRLIYYSQIVNDFQKGDIAEGYSVSREKKESFPLTVTSAQKNPTAFYLCASSVRRPGDTQYFGPGTRLTVL.